In its sample, the clone carrying this T cell receptor (beta chain) was seen many times. Germline values: CDR1 ENHRY, CDR2 SYGVKD. V was trimmed by 10 bases and J by 7 bases, leaving 14 bases between them. This CDR3 comprises 12 residues. The data derive from a study of T cells in Graves' hyperthyroidism and ophthalmopathy. Researchers took RNA transcripts and amplified the TCR beta CDR3 regions from them. The TCR CDR3 was amplified in a first-round RT-PCR using the HTBI primer set. In TCRdb, the multiplex PCR reads were re-called with MiXCR into one record per CDR3 protein. The sample carries roughly 180,000 distinct CDR3 sequences, around 15% recorded once.

Sequencing input: blood. The chain couples TRBV10-3 to TRBJ2-1; D may be TRBD1 or TRBD2 (5 bases each). This receptor was obtained from a woman in her fifties or sixties with Graves' hyperthyroidism. The CDR3 sequence is CATASQGNEQFF. CDR3 sequence (DNA): TGTGCCACCGCTAGCCAGGGTAATGAGCAGTTCTTC.